A selection of T cell receptor beta chains follows, all from one sample in a study of blood T cell repertoires in COVID-19. Produced via immunoSEQ multiplex PCR; TCRdb's table is partial and in-frame only. The sample shows approximately 300,000 clones, around 83% of them seen only once. The source material was peripheral blood. Every receptor here comes from a woman aged 50 to 60 with acute or convalescent COVID-19. Each CDR3 is given with its conserved first and last residue. D genes are given only for firm matches. Clone size, where shown, is once, few, many, or a class for clones that have expanded.

clone size	D gene	J gene	V gene	CDR3 protein	CDR3 DNA
-	-	TRBJ1-2	TRBV19	CASRVTAFTVYGYTF	TGTGCCAGTAGAGTGACAGCCTTTACTGTCTATGGCTACACCTTC
-	TRBD2	TRBJ2-1	TRBV7-3	CASSPQAGVEQFF	TGTGCCAGCAGCCCACAAGCGGGGGTGGAGCAGTTCTTC
-	TRBD1	TRBJ2-2	TRBV2	CASSGGQGSTGELFF	TGTGCCAGCAGTGGGGGACAGGGTTCCACCGGGGAGCTGTTTTTT
-	-	TRBJ1-1	TRBV2	CASFVLDTEAFF	TGTGCCAGCTTTGTTCTAGACACTGAAGCTTTCTTT
-	-	TRBJ1-1	TRBV6-6	CASSYPEGAFEAFF	TGTGCCAGCAGTTACCCGGAGGGAGCCTTTGAAGCTTTCTTT
-	TRBD2	TRBJ2-4	TRBV4-1	CASSQDVAGRDIQYF	TGCGCCAGCAGCCAAGATGTAGCAGGGAGGGACATTCAGTACTTC
-	TRBD2	TRBJ2-1	TRBV29-1	CSVELAGVNEQFF	TGCAGCGTTGAGCTAGCGGGTGTCAATGAGCAGTTCTTC
-	TRBD2	TRBJ2-1	TRBV3-1/TRBV3-2	CASSQGVTSGFEFF	TGTGCCAGCAGCCAAGGTGTGACTAGCGGATTTGAGTTCTTC
-	TRBD1	TRBJ2-7	TRBV5-1	CASRPGTGGSYEQYF	TGCGCCAGCAGGCCCGGGACAGGGGGTTCCTACGAGCAGTACTTC
few	-	TRBJ1-1	TRBV10-1	CASSDSRVMNTEAFF	TGCGCCAGCAGTGACTCGAGGGTCATGAACACTGAAGCTTTCTTT
-	TRBD2	TRBJ2-5	TRBV9	CASTGLATSETQYF	TGTGCCAGCACCGGACTAGCGACGAGTGAGACCCAGTACTTC
-	-	TRBJ2-2	TRBV7-3	CASSPQKGGELFF	TGTGCCAGCAGCCCTCAGAAGGGGGGGGAGCTGTTTTTT
-	TRBD1	TRBJ2-3	TRBV3-1/TRBV3-2	CASSQGTGEVEAQYF	TGTGCCAGCAGCCAAGGGACAGGTGAGGTGGAGGCGCAGTATTTT
-	TRBD1	TRBJ2-2	TRBV29-1	CSVRTGGFDTGELFF	TGCAGCGTTCGGACAGGGGGATTTGATACCGGGGAGCTGTTTTTT
-	-	TRBJ2-3	TRBV18	CASSPPAVTDTQYF	TGTGCCAGCTCACCACCTGCAGTAACAGATACGCAGTATTTT
-	TRBD1	TRBJ1-6	TRBV29-1	CSVGTGSSPLHF	TGCAGCGTTGGGACAGGGAGTTCACCCCTCCACTTT
-	TRBD2	TRBJ2-1	TRBV7-9	CASSRTSGRDNEQFF	TGTGCCAGCAGTAGGACTAGCGGGAGGGACAATGAGCAGTTCTTC
-	TRBD1	TRBJ1-4	TRBV6-2/TRBV6-3	CASSQTGQGRKKLFF	TGTGCCAGCAGCCAGACGGGACAGGGGAGGAAAAAACTGTTTTTT
-	-	TRBJ2-2	TRBV7-2	CASSFQDGVGGELFF	TGTGCCAGCAGCTTCCAGGACGGGGTAGGCGGGGAGCTGTTTTTT
-	-	TRBJ1-2	TRBV18	CASLPTASNYGYTF	TGTGCCAGCTTACCGACAGCCTCCAACTATGGCTACACCTTC
-	-	TRBJ2-3	TRBV5-1	CASSLEGITQYF	TGCGCCAGCAGCTTGGAGGGGATAACGCAGTATTTT
-	-	TRBJ1-1	TRBV19	CASRREAEAFF	TGTGCCAGTAGAAGGGAGGCTGAAGCTTTCTTT
-	-	TRBJ2-7	TRBV5-1	CASSPRAGPGDEQYF	TGCGCCAGCAGCCCGAGAGCGGGCCCGGGGGACGAGCAGTACTTC
-	-	TRBJ2-5	TRBV5-1	CASSLGADPQETQYF	TGCGCCAGCAGCTTGGGGGCAGACCCTCAAGAGACCCAGTACTTC
-	-	TRBJ1-1	TRBV27	CASSLIKYIGSTEAFF	TGTGCCAGCAGTTTAATTAAGTACATAGGGAGCACTGAAGCTTTCTTT
-	-	TRBJ1-6	TRBV10-3	CAISPSGDNSPLHF	TGTGCCATTTCCCCTTCGGGTGATAATTCACCCCTCCACTTT
-	TRBD1	TRBJ1-2	TRBV14	CASSPTITGEGYTF	TGTGCCAGCAGCCCCACGATTACAGGGGAAGGCTACACCTTC
-	-	TRBJ1-2	TRBV15	CATSRGTINYGYTF	TGTGCCACCAGCAGAGGGACAATTAACTATGGCTACACCTTC
-	-	TRBJ1-2	TRBV30	CAWSGAGLGGYTF	TGTGCCTGGAGTGGGGCAGGCTTGGGTGGCTACACCTTC
-	TRBD1	TRBJ2-5	TRBV29-1	CSVVTGVPASQQYF	TGCAGCGTGGTGACAGGGGTCCCTGCGTCTCAACAGTACTTC
-	TRBD2	TRBJ2-1	TRBV12-5	CASGLVRVKERGYNEQFF	TGTGCTAGTGGTTTGGTACGGGTCAAGGAGCGGGGCTACAATGAGCAGTTCTTC